The following is a T cell receptor (beta chain) sequence with its context. The sample originates from a study of blood T cell repertoires in COVID-19. For the study at large: PBMCs, B-cell-depleted T cells, or T cells provided the cDNA or gDNA that made up the material.

Clones were sequenced by immunoSEQ multiplex PCR, and TCRdb holds only the in-frame ones, with some missing. The sample comprises about 190,000 clones, more than 60% of which are singletons, and roughly 12% rests with the top ten. The clonotype originates from a man aged 50 to 59 who had recovered from COVID-19. Sequencing was done on a sample of peripheral blood.

The CDR3 loop reads CASSRDSGSMEAFF. The CDR3 bases are TGTGCCAGTAGCAGGGACAGCGGAAGTATGGAAGCTTTCTTT. The chain employs TRBV19 and TRBJ1-1, with TRBD1 identical over 7 bases. In germline, CDR1 is LNHDA, CDR2 SQIVND (reference sequence). J lost 8 bases, V lost 6 bases, and 12 bases had no gene match. The CDR3 is 14 amino acids.